This is a list of T cell receptor beta chains from one sample in a study of glioma-infiltrating T cells after dendritic cell vaccination. Clones were read by immunoSEQ multiplex PCR, and TCRdb kept only the in-frame ones, dropping some. The sample contains 75,000 to 100,000 clones, roughly three quarters of which appear only once. The sample here was blood, taken before dendritic cell vaccination. The receptors stem from a human donor with glioblastoma. Both conserved end residues are part of each CDR3. D genes are given only for firm matches. Clone size is given for some rows only: seen once, a few or many times, or a class if the clone is expanded.

d_call	v_call	j_call	clone_size	cdr3_aa	cdr3_nt
-	TRBV19	TRBJ2-1	-	CASSPLAPGEQFF	TGTGCCAGTAGCCCCTTAGCCCCCGGCGAGCAGTTCTTC
-	TRBV9	TRBJ1-2	-	CASSGQASANYGYTF	TGTGCCAGCAGCGGACAGGCCTCAGCTAACTATGGCTACACCTTC
TRBD1	TRBV6-6	TRBJ2-7	-	CASFPDRGYEQYF	TGTGCCAGCTTCCCTGACAGGGGCTACGAGCAGTACTTC
-	TRBV5-1	TRBJ1-2	-	CASSLSGAQFEGYTF	TGCGCCAGCAGCTTGTCAGGGGCGCAGTTCGAAGGCTACACCTTC
TRBD2	TRBV5-1	TRBJ2-3	-	CASSPGLAGVWSGTQYF	TGCGCCAGCAGCCCGGGACTAGCGGGAGTCTGGTCGGGTACGCAGTATTTT
TRBD1	TRBV27	TRBJ1-1	-	CASSPEGQGWRAGNTEAFF	TGTGCCAGCAGTCCTGAAGGACAGGGCTGGAGGGCCGGGAACACTGAAGCTTTCTTT
TRBD2	TRBV4-2	TRBJ2-7	-	CASSQELAGIYEQYF	TGTGCCAGCAGCCAGGAACTAGCGGGAATCTACGAGCAGTACTTC
-	TRBV6-1	TRBJ2-1	-	CASSEPGGPSYNEQFF	TGTGCCAGCAGTGAACCGGGGGGCCCTTCCTACAATGAGCAGTTCTTC
-	TRBV5-1	TRBJ2-2	-	CASSFRTAGELFF	TGCGCCAGCAGCTTTAGGACAGCTGGGGAGCTGTTTTTT
TRBD1	TRBV6-1	TRBJ2-7	-	CASRLGTGRSYEQYF	TGTGCCAGCAGGCTCGGGACAGGGAGGTCCTACGAGCAGTACTTC
-	TRBV5-1	TRBJ2-2	-	CASSAEGGGRTGELFF	TGCGCCAGCAGCGCCGAAGGGGGGGGCCGGACCGGGGAGCTGTTTTTT
-	TRBV5-6	TRBJ1-1	-	CASSAQRGFRVAFF	TGTGCCAGCAGCGCCCAAAGAGGGTTTCGGGTGGCTTTCTTT
TRBD1	TRBV5-1	TRBJ2-7	-	CASSFQGQGMDEQYF	TGCGCCAGCAGCTTTCAGGGACAGGGTATGGACGAGCAGTACTTC
-	TRBV19	TRBJ1-1	-	CASSTEMNTEAFF	TGTGCCAGTAGTACGGAGATGAACACTGAAGCTTTCTTT
TRBD1	TRBV7-6	TRBJ2-1	-	CASSPYPDLLGQGPNEQFF	TGTGCCAGCAGCCCTTATCCAGATCTATTAGGACAGGGCCCCAATGAGCAGTTCTTC
-	TRBV5-5	TRBJ1-2	-	CASSLTEYGYTF	TGTGCCAGCAGTCTTACAGAGTATGGCTACACCTTC
-	TRBV19	TRBJ2-1	-	CASSTQGNEQFF	TGTGCCAGTAGTACCCAGGGCAATGAGCAGTTCTTC
-	TRBV15	TRBJ1-2	-	CATSRVMSYTRTNYGYTF	TGTGCCACCAGCAGAGTGATGTCGTACACCCGCACTAACTATGGCTACACCTTC
TRBD2	TRBV7-2	TRBJ2-3	-	CASSLGASGRAKDTQYF	TGTGCCAGCAGCTTAGGGGCTAGCGGGAGGGCGAAAGATACGCAGTATTTT
TRBD2	TRBV29-1	TRBJ2-1	-	CSVDSGGYNEQFF	TGCAGCGTTGATAGCGGGGGTTACAATGAGCAGTTCTTC
-	TRBV7-9	TRBJ1-1	-	CASSRGGRAEAFF	TGTGCCAGCAGCCGTGGAGGGCGTGCTGAAGCTTTCTTT
TRBD1	TRBV2	TRBJ1-4	once	CASSLDRGYGEKLFF	TGTGCCAGCAGTCTAGACAGGGGGTATGGGGAAAAACTGTTTTTT
TRBD1	TRBV6-6	TRBJ1-1	-	CASIPGGQTNTEAFF	TGTGCCAGCATTCCTGGGGGACAGACGAACACTGAAGCTTTCTTT
TRBD1	TRBV5-1	TRBJ2-3	-	CASSRYRQGGTDTQYF	TGCGCCAGCAGCCGTTATCGACAGGGTGGCACAGATACGCAGTATTTT
-	TRBV18	TRBJ2-3	-	CASSPTTLTDTQYF	TGTGCCAGCTCACCAACCACTCTCACAGATACGCAGTATTTT
-	TRBV6-1	TRBJ1-1	-	CASFGGAGVGTEAFF	TGTGCCAGCTTCGGGGGGGCAGGGGTTGGGACTGAAGCTTTCTTT
-	TRBV18	TRBJ2-1	-	CASSPGSSYNEQFF	TGTGCCAGCTCACCGGGCAGCTCCTACAATGAGCAGTTCTTC
-	TRBV29-1	TRBJ1-5	once	CSAGLANQPQHF	TGCAGCGCTGGCCTGGCCAATCAGCCCCAGCATTTT
-	TRBV9	TRBJ1-2	-	CASSARGRDYGYTF	TGTGCCAGCAGCGCCCGGGGTCGGGACTATGGCTACACCTTC
-	TRBV4-2	TRBJ1-1	-	CASSRVDGWNTEAFF	TGTGCCAGCAGCCGAGTCGACGGGTGGAACACTGAAGCTTTCTTT
TRBD1	TRBV15	TRBJ1-5	-	CATSEDRDGQPQHF	TGTGCCACCAGCGAAGACAGGGACGGTCAGCCCCAGCATTTT
-	TRBV18	TRBJ2-7	-	CASSPQGSSYEQYF	TGTGCCAGCTCCCCGCAGGGGTCCTCCTACGAGCAGTACTTC
TRBD1	TRBV6-5	TRBJ2-2	-	CASSPGQSTSGELFF	TGTGCCAGCAGCCCGGGACAGTCAACTTCCGGGGAGCTGTTTTTT
-	TRBV11-2	TRBJ2-6	-	CASSLGHEANVLTF	TGTGCCAGCAGCTTAGGACACGAGGCCAACGTCCTGACTTTC
-	TRBV30	TRBJ1-1	-	CALGHLNTEAFF	TGTGCCTTGGGACATCTGAACACTGAAGCTTTCTTT
-	TRBV5-6	TRBJ1-6	-	CASSWGDSPLHF	TGTGCCAGCAGCTGGGGGGATTCACCCCTCCACTTT
-	TRBV30	TRBJ1-4	-	CAWRTPTVAIF	TGTGCCTGGAGGACCCCCACAGTTGCGATATTT
-	TRBV30	TRBJ1-1	-	CAGHRKGAFF	TGTGCTGGGCACAGGAAGGGGGCTTTCTTT
TRBD1	TRBV30	TRBJ2-7	-	CAWSVFGTGTYEQYF	TGTGCCTGGAGTGTGTTCGGGACAGGGACCTACGAGCAGTACTTC
TRBD1	TRBV2	TRBJ2-3	-	CASTVEGGADTQYF	TGTGCCAGCACGGTCGAAGGGGGCGCAGATACGCAGTATTTT
-	TRBV27	TRBJ2-2	once	CASSFDTEGSGELFF	TGTGCCAGCAGTTTTGACACAGAAGGGAGCGGGGAGCTGTTTTTT
-	TRBV7-2	TRBJ2-5	-	CASSLAGGYETQYF	TGTGCCAGCAGCTTAGCGGGAGGATACGAGACCCAGTACTTC
TRBD1	TRBV27	TRBJ1-1	-	CASSHTLTGTEAFF	TGTGCCAGCAGCCATACGTTGACAGGGACTGAAGCTTTCTTT
TRBD1	TRBV11-2	TRBJ1-5	once	CASSLDSGTGQPQHF	TGTGCCAGCAGCTTAGATAGTGGGACAGGTCAGCCCCAGCATTTT